The 27 T cell receptor beta chains below come from one sample, sequenced in a study of beta chain features in type 1 diabetes. Expressed TCRB transcripts were sequenced because the isolated RNA had all been reverse transcribed beforehand. Measured with immunoSEQ multiplex PCR; TCRdb has only the in-frame clones, and not every one. Seen here are 300,000 to 350,000 clones, approximately 14% observed once, and the top ten hold roughly 6.7%. Sequenced input: central memory CD4+ T cells from blood. Receptors originate from a man under 40 in good health.

This clone was counted at least ten times. This rearrangement joins TRBV6-1 to TRBJ2-7; tentatively, D is TRBD1 (6 bases). From germline, CDR1 is MNHNS and CDR2 SASEGT. The CDR3 extends over 13 amino acids. Between the trimmed V and J ends, which lost 7 bases and 3 bases, there was a span of 13 bases. CDR3: CASTSGHRYEQYV. The DNA for the CDR3 is TGTGCCAGCACCTCGGGACACCGCTACGAGCAGTACGTC.

This clone was recorded a few times. The rearrangement uses TRBV27 and TRBJ2-7, with D unresolved. Trimming pared 1 base from V and 0 bases from J, leaving 7 bases between. The CDR3 is made up of 14 amino acids. Germline CDR1 is MNHEY and CDR2 is SMNVEV (reference sequence). CDR3 DNA: TGTGCCAGCAGTTTATATCCCCACTCCTACGAGCAGTACTTC. Translation: CASSLYPHSYEQYF.

This chain uses TRBV15 with TRBJ2-3, with 7 bases lining up with TRBD1. Trimming at V came to 2 bases and at J to 6 bases, leaving 5 bases not matched to a gene. CDR3 length: 14 residues. The V gene's germline CDR1 is LNHNV and CDR2 YYDKDF (reference sequence). This chain's CDR3 is CATSRRMTGDTQYF. CDR3 DNA sequence: TGTGCCACCAGCAGACGTATGACAGGGGATACGCAGTATTTT. Complete variable domain (other parts from reference TRBV15 and TRBJ2-3): DAMVIQNPRYQVTQFGKPVTLSCSQTLNHNVMYWYQQKSSQAPKLLFHYYDKDFNNEADTPDNFQSRRPNTSFCFLDIRSPGLGDTAMYLCATSRRMTGDTQYFGPGTRLTVL.

This sequence joins TRBV4-2 and TRBJ2-5, with D maybe TRBD2 (5 bases). The germline CDR1 and CDR2 sequences are LGHNA and YNFKEQ. The CDR3 length is 14 residues. V lost 0 bases, J lost 3 bases, and 8 bases lay in between. The CDR3 region has the DNA TGTGCCAGCAGCCAAGACGTGACTAAAGAGACCCAGTACTTC. This codes for CASSQDVTKETQYF.

Only a few counts were recorded for this clone. J is TRBJ1-2 and V is TRBV7-2, with D maybe TRBD1 (5 bases). There are 15 residues in the CDR3. The germline CDR1 and CDR2 sequences are SGHTA and FQGNSA. V was pared by 1 base and J by 5 bases, with 14 bases between. Here the CDR3 reads CASSLDGGGGYGYTF. DNA for the CDR3: TGTGCCAGCAGCTTAGACGGCGGCGGGGGATATGGCTACACCTTC.

J is TRBJ1-1 and V is TRBV28, with D perhaps TRBD1 (5 bases). The CDR3 consists of 14 residues. Germline loops: CDR1 MDHEN, CDR2 SYDVKM. V was pared by 2 bases and J by 3 bases, with 10 bases between. In nucleotides, the CDR3 is TGTGCCAGCAGTTTAGGTCAGGGATACACTGAAGCTTTCTTT. Translated: CASSLGQGYTEAFF. The whole variable domain, filled in from reference TRBV28 and TRBJ1-1, reads DVKVTQSSRYLVKRTGEKVFLECVQDMDHENMFWYRQDPGLGLRLIYFSYDVKMKEKGDIPEGYSVSREKKERFSLILESASTNQTSMYLCASSLGQGYTEAFFGQGTRLTVV.

In its sample, this clone was seen many times. Sequence at one end of the junction differs from germline and may be a read error. The V gene is TRBV10-3, the J gene TRBJ2-3; D is undetermined. CDR3 length: 15 residues. CDR1 is ENHRY, CDR2 SYGVKD, per germline. The CDR3 here is CAITESLGSTDTQYF. DNA for the CDR3: TGTGCCATCACTGAGTCCCTCGGAAGCACAGATACGCAGTATTTT.

This clone was detected only a few times. The V gene is TRBV19, the J gene TRBJ2-5; 9 bases agree with TRBD1. The germline V gene encodes CDR1 LNHDA and CDR2 SQIVND (reference sequence). This CDR3 comprises 16 residues. J was trimmed by 4 bases and V by 6 bases; bases with no gene match: 12. The CDR3 protein is CASSTTWGQGRETQYF. The CDR3 DNA reads as TGTGCCAGTAGCACAACGTGGGGACAGGGTCGAGAGACCCAGTACTTC.

The V gene is TRBV11-2, the J gene TRBJ2-7; D gene ambiguous. Trimming pared 2 bases from V and 3 bases from J, leaving 8 bases between. Germline V gene data show CDR1 as SGHAT and CDR2 as FQNNGV. The CDR3 length is 13 residues. DNA for the CDR3: TGTGCCAGCAGCTTAAACCCCCTCTACGAGCAGTACGTC. Its protein product is CASSLNPLYEQYV.

This clone was counted a few times. The gene calls are TRBV15 and TRBJ2-7; 11 bases line up with TRBD2. Germline V lookup: CDR1 LNHNV, CDR2 YYDKDF (reference sequence). The CDR3 is 16 residues long. V dropped 4 bases and J dropped 3; count of bases not matched to a gene: 8. The CDR3 reads CATSIKRLAGIYEQYV. The DNA for the CDR3 is TGTGCCACCAGCATAAAACGACTAGCGGGAATCTACGAGCAGTACGTC.

Many counts were recorded for this clone. This rearrangement joins TRBV6-4 to TRBJ2-5; D remains ambiguous. Germline CDR1 and CDR2: MRHNA and SNTAGT. Deletions cut 6 bases from V and 7 bases from J, with 3 bases between. The CDR3 runs to 9 residues. The chain's CDR3 is CASRLTQYF. The CDR3 bases are TGTGCCAGCAGATTGACCCAGTACTTC.

This clone has only a few counts. The chain employs TRBV7-7 and TRBJ2-3; D is uncertain. V gave up 0 bases and J gave up 1 base, with 5 bases separating them. Germline values: CDR1 SSHAT, CDR2 FNYEAQ (reference sequence). This CDR3 is built from 14 residues. CDR3 sequence: CASSLAPGTDTQYF. DNA for the CDR3: TGTGCCAGCAGCTTAGCGCCTGGCACAGATACGCAGTATTTT.

Only a few counts were recorded for this clone. V gene TRBV23-1 combines with J gene TRBJ2-7, with D possibly being TRBD1 or TRBD2 (6 bases each). TRBV23-1 is an open reading frame, and its role is uncertain. The CDR3 length is 15 residues. V gave up 5 bases and J gave up 9 bases, with 23 bases separating them. CDR3 DNA sequence: TGCGCCAGCAGTTTCGTGGGGGGCCCGGCTTTTGGGCAGTACGTC. As protein: CASSFVGGPAFGQYV.

This clone was detected only a few times. The chain is built from TRBV30 and TRBJ1-3, with D unclear. Trimming took 3 bases from V and 4 from J, leaving 16 bases between them. This CDR3 is built from 15 residues. Looked up from germline, CDR1 is GTSNPN and CDR2 is SVGIG (reference sequence). The CDR3 sequence is CAWSPFGGWGNTIYF. CDR3 nucleotides: TGTGCCTGGAGCCCCTTCGGCGGGTGGGGAAACACCATATATTTT.

The table lists this clone with a few counts. This sequence joins TRBV5-5 and TRBJ1-1; 9 bases fit TRBD1. Germline CDR1 is SGHKS and CDR2 is YYEKEE (reference sequence). J gave up 0 bases and V 0 bases, and 3 bases lay outside the gene matches. The CDR3 spans 16 residues. CDR3 bases: TGTGCCAGCAGCTTGGACAGGGGGCCAATGAACACTGAAGCTTTCTTT. Translating it yields CASSLDRGPMNTEAFF.

In regard to this clone: A far bigger clonotype differs at one base, so this is likely a read error. This rearrangement joins TRBV6-5 to TRBJ2-6; D unresolved. The V gene's germline CDR1 is MNHEY and CDR2 SVGAGI. The CDR3 contains 13 residues. V was pared by 5 bases and J by 0 bases, with 2 bases between. CDR3 DNA sequence: TGTGCCAGCAGTGGCTCTGGGGCCAACGTCCTGACTTTC. It specifies CASSGSGANVLTF.

This clone has a handful of counts. The V gene is TRBV5-1, the J gene TRBJ2-7; D is possibly TRBD1 (5 bases). Trimming removed 1 base from V and 1 base from J, with 9 bases in between. The CDR3 runs to 14 residues. Germline CDR1 reads SGHRS; CDR2 reads YFSETQ. CDR3 coding DNA: TGCGCCAGCAGCTTGACAGCAGGGTCCTACGAGCAGTACTTC. Amino acids: CASSLTAGSYEQYF. The full variable domain, completed using reference TRBV5-1 and TRBJ2-7, is KAGVTQTPRYLIKTRGQQVTLSCSPISGHRSVSWYQQTPGQGLQFLFEYFSETQRNKGNFPGRFSGRQFSNSRSEMNVSTLELGDSALYLCASSLTAGSYEQYFGPGTRLTVT.

CDR3 DNA: TGCGCCAGCAACCGGGGGACTAGCGGAGATGAGCAGTTCTTC. Translated: CASNRGTSGDEQFF. The chain links TRBV5-1 to TRBJ2-1; 11 bases are a match to TRBD2. The CDR3 consists of 14 residues. Germline V CDR1 and CDR2: SGHRS, YFSETQ. V was clipped by 6 bases and J by 8 bases; unmatched bases: 7.

The V and J genes are TRBV9 and TRBJ1-2; TRBD1 matches 7 bases. The length of the CDR3 is 13 residues. From germline, CDR1 is SGDLS and CDR2 YYNGEE. The V and J ends lost 5 bases and 4 bases, in that order; junction bases with no gene match: 5. The CDR3 DNA reads TGTGCCAGCAGAGGGACAGTTGGCTATGGCTACACCTTC. Residues: CASRGTVGYGYTF.

This clone was detected a few times. J is TRBJ2-1 and V is TRBV9; D is unclear. Germline assignment: CDR1 SGDLS and CDR2 YYNGEE. CDR3 length: 14 amino acids. Trimming removed 0 bases from V and 4 bases from J, with 8 bases in between. CDR3 region: CASSVASGYNEQFF. CDR3 sequence (DNA): TGTGCCAGCAGCGTAGCCTCTGGGTACAATGAGCAGTTCTTC.

The sample holds many counts of this clone. The chain links TRBV7-9 to TRBJ2-6; D gene ambiguous. The germline V gene encodes CDR1 SEHNR and CDR2 FQNEAQ (reference sequence). Trimming shortened V by 5 bases and J by 0 bases, and 2 bases separated the two germline ends. This CDR3 contains 13 residues. CDR3 DNA sequence: TGTGCCAGCAGCGACTCTGGGGCCAACGTCCTGACTTTC. It translates to CASSDSGANVLTF.

The rearrangement joins TRBV10-1 to TRBJ2-2, with 7 bases lining up with TRBD2. CDR1 is WNHNN and CDR2 is SYGVQD in the germline V gene (reference sequence). J was trimmed by 6 bases and V by 4 bases; bases with no gene match: 5. This CDR3 contains 14 residues. The CDR3 reads CASSVQRGSGELFF. The CDR3 DNA reads TGCGCCAGCAGTGTACAGCGGGGATCCGGGGAGCTGTTTTTT.

This clone has a handful of counts. This rearrangement joins TRBV10-2 to TRBJ1-2; no reliable D call. The CDR3 extends over 14 amino acids. Trimming stripped 2 bases from V and 8 bases from J, with 15 bases between. The V gene's germline CDR1 is WSHSY and CDR2 SAAADI. CDR3 bases: TGCGCCAGCAGTGAGGTCGGGAAGGGAGGCGGCTACACCTTC. Translation gives CASSEVGKGGGYTF.

The chain couples TRBV4-2 to TRBJ2-7; D might be TRBD2 (5 bases). The germline V and J ends were trimmed by 5 bases and 1 base, with 15 bases remaining between them. Germline-derived CDR1 and CDR2 are LGHNA and YNFKEQ. CDR3 length: 15 residues. In DNA, the CDR3 is TGTGCCAGCAGCTTGACCGGGATCCAGTCCTACGAGCAGTACGTC. This gives the protein CASSLTGIQSYEQYV.

The CDR3 loop reads CASTQTGVLQETQYF. As DNA, the CDR3 is TGTGCCAGCACCCAGACCGGGGTACTCCAAGAGACCCAGTACTTC. The V gene is TRBV11-2, the J gene TRBJ2-5; D possibly corresponds to TRBD2 (5 bases). The CDR3 runs to 15 residues. The germline V and J ends were trimmed by 7 bases and 1 base, with 16 bases remaining between them. The germline V gene encodes CDR1 SGHAT and CDR2 FQNNGV.

As DNA, the CDR3 is TGTGCCAGCAGACGGTCTCGGGGTAGCTACGAGCAGTACTTC. Its translation: CASRRSRGSYEQYF. The chain uses TRBV6-1 and TRBJ2-7, with a weak D call TRBD2 (5 bases). Germline CDR1 MNHNS, CDR2 SASEGT. CDR3 size: 14 residues. V lost 6 bases to trimming and J lost 3 bases, with 15 bases between them.

The J gene is TRBJ2-3, the V gene TRBV4-3; 7 nucleotides match TRBD2. The V segment lost 1 base and the J segment 1 base; nucleotides outside the gene matches: 8. The CDR3 contains 17 residues. From germline, CDR1 is LGHNA and CDR2 YSLEER. The CDR3 protein is CASSQGAAGARTDTQYF. The CDR3 bases are TGCGCCAGCAGCCAAGGGGCGGCGGGAGCCCGCACAGATACGCAGTATTTT.